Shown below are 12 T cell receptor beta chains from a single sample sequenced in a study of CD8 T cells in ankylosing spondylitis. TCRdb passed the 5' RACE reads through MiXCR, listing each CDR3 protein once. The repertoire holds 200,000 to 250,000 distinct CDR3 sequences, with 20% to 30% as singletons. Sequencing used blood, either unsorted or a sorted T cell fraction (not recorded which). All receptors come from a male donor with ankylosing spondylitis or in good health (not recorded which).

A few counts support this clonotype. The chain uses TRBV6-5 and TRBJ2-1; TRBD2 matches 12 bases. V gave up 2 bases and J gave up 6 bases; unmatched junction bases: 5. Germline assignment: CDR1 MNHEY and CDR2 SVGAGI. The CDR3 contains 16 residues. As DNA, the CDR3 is TGTGCCAGCAGTTACCAACCGGGACTAGCGGGCAATGAGCAGTTCTTC. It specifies CASSYQPGLAGNEQFF.

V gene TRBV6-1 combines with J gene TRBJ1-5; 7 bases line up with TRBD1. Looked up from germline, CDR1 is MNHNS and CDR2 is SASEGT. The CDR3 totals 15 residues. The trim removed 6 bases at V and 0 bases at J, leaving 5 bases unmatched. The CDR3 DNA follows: TGTGCCAGCAGACTCACAGGGGATAGCAATCAGCCCCAGCATTTT. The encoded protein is CASRLTGDSNQPQHF.

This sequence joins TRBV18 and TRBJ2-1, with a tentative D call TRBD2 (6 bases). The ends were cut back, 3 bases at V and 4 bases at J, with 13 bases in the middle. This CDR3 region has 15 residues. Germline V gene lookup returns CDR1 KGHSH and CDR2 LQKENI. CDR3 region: CASSPRRAGYNEQFF. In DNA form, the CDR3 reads TGTGCCAGCTCACCGCGGAGGGCCGGGTACAATGAGCAGTTCTTC.

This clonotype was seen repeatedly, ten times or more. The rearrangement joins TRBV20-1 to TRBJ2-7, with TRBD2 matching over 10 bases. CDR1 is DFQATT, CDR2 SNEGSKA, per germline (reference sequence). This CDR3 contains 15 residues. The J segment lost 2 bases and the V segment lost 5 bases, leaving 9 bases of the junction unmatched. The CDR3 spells CSAELSGRPPYEQYF. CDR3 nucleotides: TGCAGTGCTGAACTTAGCGGGAGGCCTCCCTACGAGCAGTACTTC.

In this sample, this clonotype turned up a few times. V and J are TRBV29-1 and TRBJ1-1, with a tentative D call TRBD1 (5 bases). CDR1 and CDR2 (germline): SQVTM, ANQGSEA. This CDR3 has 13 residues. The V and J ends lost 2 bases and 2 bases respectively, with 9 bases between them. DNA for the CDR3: TGCAGCGTTGAAAGACGGGGCAACACTGAAGCTTTCTTT. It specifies CSVERRGNTEAFF.

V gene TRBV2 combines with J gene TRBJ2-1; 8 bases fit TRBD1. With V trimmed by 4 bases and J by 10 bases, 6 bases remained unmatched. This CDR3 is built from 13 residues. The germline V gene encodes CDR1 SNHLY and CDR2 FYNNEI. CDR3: CASSADRVSEQFF. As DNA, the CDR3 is TGTGCCAGCAGTGCGGACAGGGTCAGCGAGCAGTTCTTC.

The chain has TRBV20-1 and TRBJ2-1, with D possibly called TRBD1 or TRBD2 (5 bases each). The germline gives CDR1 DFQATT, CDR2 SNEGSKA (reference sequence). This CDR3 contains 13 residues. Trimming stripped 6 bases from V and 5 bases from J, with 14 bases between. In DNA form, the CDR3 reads TGCAGTGCCGGGACGCCCAGGGACAATGAGCAGTTCTTC. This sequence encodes CSAGTPRDNEQFF.

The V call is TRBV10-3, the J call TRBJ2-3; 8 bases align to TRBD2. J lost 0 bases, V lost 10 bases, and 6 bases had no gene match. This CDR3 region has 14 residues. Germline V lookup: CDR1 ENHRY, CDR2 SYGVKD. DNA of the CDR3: TGTGCCACCCAGACTAGCGAGAGCACAGATACGCAGTATTTT. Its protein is CATQTSESTDTQYF.

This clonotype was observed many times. CDR3 nucleotides: TGTGCCAGCAGTTTCGCGGAGCGCGGGGAGCTGTTTTTT. Amino acids: CASSFAERGELFF. The rearrangement joins TRBV12-3 or TRBV12-4 to TRBJ2-2; D is undetermined. V shed 3 bases and J shed 7 bases, with 9 bases lying between them. This CDR3 contains 13 residues.

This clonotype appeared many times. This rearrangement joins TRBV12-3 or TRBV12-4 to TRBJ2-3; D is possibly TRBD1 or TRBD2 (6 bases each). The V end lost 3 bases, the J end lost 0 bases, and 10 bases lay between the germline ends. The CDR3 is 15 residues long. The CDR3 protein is CASSFGGLSTDTQYF. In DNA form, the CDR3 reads TGTGCCAGCAGTTTTGGGGGGCTTAGCACAGATACGCAGTATTTT.

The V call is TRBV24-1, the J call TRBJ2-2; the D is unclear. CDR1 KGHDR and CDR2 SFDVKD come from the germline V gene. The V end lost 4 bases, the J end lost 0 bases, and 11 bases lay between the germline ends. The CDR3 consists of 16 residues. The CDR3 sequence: CATSDQGRTNTGELFF. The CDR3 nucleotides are TGTGCCACCAGTGACCAAGGACGGACGAACACCGGGGAGCTGTTTTTT.

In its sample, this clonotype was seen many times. The CDR3 sequence is CASSLERVTDTQYF. The CDR3 bases are TGTGCCAGCAGCTTAGAACGAGTTACAGATACGCAGTATTTT. The V call is TRBV13, the J call TRBJ2-3, with D uncertain. The V end lost 1 base, the J end lost 3 bases, and 8 bases lay between the germline ends. CDR3 length equals 14 residues. Germline V gene sequence: CDR1 PRHDT, CDR2 FYEKMQ (reference sequence).